A selection of T cell receptor beta chains follows, all from one sample in a study of read filtering for tumor transcriptome and immune sequencing. TCRdb reprocessed the reads via MiXCR and lists one record per CDR3 protein. The table has tens of thousands of distinct CDR3 sequences, 20% to 25% seen once; the top ten hold about an eighth. The sequencing sample was made of a population of CD138-negative cells sorted from bone marrow. The receptors stem from a donor at least 40 years old with multiple myeloma. The CDR3 runs from the conserved cysteine through the conserved F or W. A D gene is named only where the DNA matches it firmly. The size field is filled for only some rows; it gives once, few, many or a size class.

>many|.|TRBJ2-1|TRBV25-1
TGTGCCAGCAGTAAACAGGCTCCGGGAAAATACAATGAGCAGTTCTTC
CASSKQAPGKYNEQFF
>many|.|TRBJ1-5|TRBV28
TGTGCCAGCACGAACCCTGCAGGTTTTGGCAATCAGCCCCAGCATTTT
CASTNPAGFGNQPQHF
>many|.|TRBJ1-5|TRBV28
TGTGCCAGCGTCCCATCGAGCCATCAGCCCCAGCATTTT
CASVPSSHQPQHF
>many|.|TRBJ1-2|TRBV2
TGTGCCAGCACCCAAATGGGAACAGCCTTTTATGGCTACACCTTC
CASTQMGTAFYGYTF
>many|.|TRBJ2-5|TRBV5-1
TGCGCCAGCGGCCTGATGGGGGGCGAGACCCAGTACTTC
CASGLMGGETQYF
>many|.|TRBJ1-6|TRBV11-2
TGTGCCAGCAGCCAAGCTACCTGGTACTATAATTCACCCCTCCACTTT
CASSQATWYYNSPLHF
>many|.|TRBJ2-3|TRBV24-1
TGTGCCACCCAGGACCGGAGCCTGAAGTATTTT
CATQDRSLKYF
>many|TRBD1|TRBJ1-1|TRBV24-1
TGTGCCACCAGTGTCATAGGGGACAGCGCTTGGTGGGACACTGAAGCTTTCTTT
CATSVIGDSAWWDTEAFF
>.|TRBD1|TRBJ2-7|TRBV7-9
TGTGCCAGCAGCCCCGGGACAGGGAGATACGAGCAGTACTTC
CASSPGTGRYEQYF
>many|.|TRBJ2-3|TRBV5-1
TGCGCCAGCAGTGGGGCCCCTCACACAGATACGCAGTATTTT
CASSGAPHTDTQYF
>few|.|TRBJ1-1|TRBV29-1
TGCAGCGTAAAACACGGGAACACTGAAGCTTTCTTT
CSVKHGNTEAFF
>many|.|TRBJ1-1|TRBV29-1
TGCAGCGCCCCATGGGGCAGGGGCACTGAAGCTTTCTTT
CSAPWGRGTEAFF
>many|.|TRBJ2-5|TRBV30
TGTGCCGGCACCTCAGGTTCAGGGCAAGAGACCCAGTACTTC
CAGTSGSGQETQYF
>few|.|TRBJ2-3|TRBV29-1
TGCAGCGTTCCTAAGAGTGGACACACAGATACGCAGTATTTT
CSVPKSGHTDTQYF
>many|.|TRBJ1-5|TRBV28
TGTGCCAGCAGTTTACCGGGGACCCAGCCCCAGCATTTT
CASSLPGTQPQHF
>many|.|TRBJ2-1|TRBV7-9
TGTGCCAGCAGTGGTAGGACTACCTACAATGAGCAGTTCTTC
CASSGRTTYNEQFF
>many|TRBD1|TRBJ2-5|TRBV5-1
TGCGCCAGCAGCTTCGGGACAACAGGGGGCGAGAGGGAGACCCAGTACTTC
CASSFGTTGGERETQYF
>once|TRBD1|TRBJ2-5|TRBV28
TGTGCCAGCAGTCCCCGGGGACAGGTTGTCCAAGAGAGCCAGTACTTC
CASSPRGQVVQESQYF
>many|TRBD2|TRBJ2-3|TRBV12-5
TGTGCTAGTGGACTAGCGGGGGTCACAGATACGCAGTATTTT
CASGLAGVTDTQYF
>medium-sized|.|TRBJ2-1|TRBV5-1
TGCGCCAGCAGCCTGAATAGTATGAAAAATGAGCAGTTCTTC
CASSLNSMKNEQFF
>few|.|TRBJ1-4|TRBV7-8
TGTGCCAGCAGCCATGGACAGACTAATGAAAAACTGTTTTTT
CASSHGQTNEKLFF
>many|TRBD2|TRBJ2-1|TRBV2
TGTGCCAGCACCCTACTAGCGGGGGAGCAGTTCTTC
CASTLLAGEQFF
>many|.|TRBJ1-1|TRBV21-1
TGTGCCAGCGTCCGGGACAGCTTATTAAATGGGGCTTTCTTT
CASVRDSLLNGAFF
>many|.|TRBJ2-1|TRBV5-4
TGTGCCAGCAGCTTGGACTCCCACAATGAGCAGTTCTTC
CASSLDSHNEQFF
>.|.|TRBJ2-3|TRBV5-1
TGCGCCAGCAGCTTCGGGCGCGATACGCAGTGTTTT
CASSFGRDTQCF
>many|TRBD2|TRBJ2-3|TRBV4-1
TGCGCCAGCAGCCAACTCGGACTAGCGGGGGGGAAAGATACGCAGTATTTT
CASSQLGLAGGKDTQYF
>.|TRBD1|TRBJ2-5|TRBV5-1
TGCGCCAGCAGCTTGGGACAGGGGGACGGAGCCCAGTACTTC
CASSLGQGDGAQYF
>few|TRBD1|TRBJ1-1|TRBV5-1
TGCGCCAGCAGCAATGCAGGGGGCACTGAAGCTTTCTTT
CASSNAGGTEAFF
>large|.|TRBJ2-7|TRBV2
TGTGCCAGCACACAGTCCTGGTACGAGCAGTACTTC
CASTQSWYEQYF
>many|.|TRBJ2-3|TRBV21-1
TGTGCCAGCAGCATAGGGCGGAGCACAGATACGCAGTATTTT
CASSIGRSTDTQYF
>many|TRBD2|TRBJ2-2|TRBV5-1
TGTGCCAGCAGTCTGACTAGCGGGGGGAACACCGGGGAGCTGTTTTTT
CASSLTSGGNTGELFF
>.|TRBD1|TRBJ2-7|TRBV7-9
TGTGCCAGCAGCACGGACAGGACCACCTACGAGCAGTACTTC
CASSTDRTTYEQYF
>many|.|TRBJ1-1|TRBV9
TGTGCCAGCAGCCCCCAGCTGAACACTGAAGCTTTCTTT
CASSPQLNTEAFF
>few|.|TRBJ2-7|TRBV28
TGTGCCAGTCGGGGGGCAGCACCCTTCTACGAGCAGTACTTC
CASRGAAPFYEQYF
>many|.|TRBJ2-1|TRBV7-3
TGTGCCAGCAGCTTAACGGGGGACTACAATGAGCAGTTCTTC
CASSLTGDYNEQFF